The source of this TCR beta chain is a study of cytomegalovirus exposure and HLA in healthy donors. Study-wide results and caveats: Accurate prediction of HLA-A and HLA-B alleles (for most subjects) was reportedly achieved from TCR beta sequences. In a later analysis, donors in an Asian-associated ancestry cluster reportedly had fewer N-insertions in productive TCRs than the cohort mean. Most CMV-associated TCR beta chains appeared HLA-restricted in a later analysis.

This CDR3 contains 14 residues. Trimming left V 2 bases short and J 1 base short, with 6 bases between. In germline, CDR1 is KGHSY, CDR2 FQNENV. Both 60 Vbeta primers and 13 Jbeta primers went into the PCR. Clones were read by immunoSEQ multiplex PCR, and TCRdb kept only the in-frame ones, dropping some. The sample carries some 120,000 clones, 15% recorded once. In regard to this clone: Its antigen is unknown.

The specimen sequenced was PBMCs. The J gene is TRBJ1-5, the V gene TRBV16; D remains ambiguous. The receptor's source is a woman under 30 in good health and CMV-seronegative. This CDR3 is CASSQRESNQPQHF. The CDR3 DNA is TGTGCCAGCAGCCAACGGGAAAGCAATCAGCCCCAGCATTTT. The full variable domain, with the rest looked up from reference TRBV16 and TRBJ1-5, is GEEVAQTPKHLVRGEGQKAKLYCAPIKGHSYVFWYQQVLKNEFKFLISFQNENVFDETGMPKERFSAKCLPNSPCSLEIQATKLEDSAVYFCASSQRESNQPQHFGDGTRLSIL.